One sample yielded the 24 T cell receptor beta chains listed below, sequenced in a study of shared T cell receptors in the human thymus. Produced via immunoSEQ multiplex PCR; TCRdb's table is partial and in-frame only. The sample gives about 380,000 clones, 85% to 95% of which show up once; about 0.02% is in the top ten. Sequencing used thymocytes. These TCRs come from a human donor.

The CDR3 DNA reads TGTGCCAGCAGCTTAGCGGGCGTCAACAATGAGCAGTTCTTC. Protein product: CASSLAGVNNEQFF. The chain uses TRBV11-3 and TRBJ2-1, with D unclear. V was clipped by 1 base and J by 5 bases, with 9 bases between them. The length of the CDR3 is 14 residues. Per germline, CDR1 SGHNT and CDR2 YENEEA. The full variable domain, rest sourced from reference TRBV11-3 and TRBJ2-1, is EAGVVQSPRYKIIEKKQPVAFWCNPISGHNTLYWYLQNLGQGPELLIRYENEEAVDDSQLPKDRFSAERLKGVDSTLKIQPAELGDSAVYLCASSLAGVNNEQFFGPGTRLTVL.

This chain links TRBV13 with TRBJ2-1; 7 bases match TRBD2. The CDR3 has 18 residues. Looked up from germline, CDR1 is PRHDT and CDR2 is FYEKMQ (reference sequence). Trimming took 5 bases from V and 5 from J; bases not matched to a gene: 18. The CDR3 coding sequence is TGTGCCAGCAGCCGGACGGACGTCCTGGGAGGGCCACACAATGAGCAGTTCTTC. Amino acid sequence: CASSRTDVLGGPHNEQFF.

The V and J genes are TRBV6-4 and TRBJ2-2, with D maybe TRBD2 (6 bases). CDR3 length: 17 amino acids. From germline, CDR1 is MRHNA and CDR2 SNTAGT. V was trimmed by 2 bases and J by 0 bases, leaving 13 bases between them. The DNA for the CDR3 is TGTGCCAGCAGTGACCACATTAGCGGCGCGAACACCGGGGAGCTGTTTTTT. This translates into CASSDHISGANTGELFF.

The chain couples TRBV21-1 to TRBJ2-1; TRBD1 is the table's D call, not checked against the DNA. TRBV21-1 is designated a pseudogene. This CDR3 has 16 amino acids. Here the CDR3 reads CASSPHRMDRDNEQFF. The DNA of the CDR3 is TGTGCCAGCAGCCCCCACAGGATGGACAGAGACAATGAGCAGTTCTTC.

This chain uses TRBV18 with TRBJ2-1; 9 bases line up with TRBD2. The CDR3 spans 17 residues. Germline V gene lookup returns CDR1 KGHSH and CDR2 LQKENI. The V and J ends lost 6 bases and 7 bases, in that order; junction bases with no gene match: 16. DNA of the CDR3: TGTGCCAGCTCCAAGACTAGCGGTCCCATATGGGGGAATGAGCAGTTCTTC. This encodes CASSKTSGPIWGNEQFF.

The chain employs TRBV29-1 and TRBJ2-7; D is ambiguous. Between the trimmed V and J ends, which lost 4 bases and 0 bases, there was a span of 7 bases. Germline CDR1 SQVTM, CDR2 ANQGSEA. The CDR3 sequence is 12 residues long. The CDR3: CSVVANSYEQYF. The CDR3 bases are TGCAGCGTTGTGGCGAACTCCTACGAGCAGTACTTC.

This clone was seen only once. CDR3 loop: CAEIQGAINTEAFF. The DNA for the CDR3 is TGTGCCGAAATACAGGGGGCGATCAACACTGAAGCTTTCTTT. This chain joins TRBV30 and TRBJ1-1; 9 bases match TRBD1. V lost 8 bases and J lost 2; bases outside the gene matches: 9. The CDR3 sequence is 14 residues long. The V gene's germline CDR1 is GTSNPN and CDR2 SVGIG (reference sequence). Supplemented by reference TRBV30 and TRBJ1-1, the full variable domain reads SQTIHQWPATLVQPVGSPLSLECTVEGTSNPNLYWYRQAAGRGLQLLFYSVGIGQISSEVPQNLSASRPQDRQFILSSKKLLLSDSGFYLCAEIQGAINTEAFFGQGTRLTVV.

This clone was observed a single time. J is TRBJ2-3 and V is TRBV4-1; D remains unclear. Trimming stripped 5 bases from V and 1 base from J, with 16 bases between. The CDR3 totals 16 residues. The germline V gene has CDR1 MGHRA and CDR2 YSYEKL. DNA of the CDR3: TGCGCCAGCAGCTTTCGAGCCGGCTCTGGCACAGATACGCAGTATTTT. Its translation is CASSFRAGSGTDTQYF.

The CDR3 sequence: CAWSVSTGGGYEQYF. The CDR3 nucleotides read TGTGCCTGGAGTGTCAGTACAGGGGGGGGGTACGAGCAGTACTTC. The V gene is TRBV30, the J gene TRBJ2-7; possible D gene TRBD1, 8 bases. The CDR3 sequence is 15 residues long. Germline CDR1 is GTSNPN and CDR2 is SVGIG (reference sequence). Trimming removed 0 bases from V and 4 bases from J, with 16 bases in between.

This chain joins TRBV28 and TRBJ1-5; no reliable D call. The V end was cut by 2 bases, the J end by 6 bases, with 5 bases between. CDR3 length: 12 residues. CDR1 is MDHEN, CDR2 SYDVKM, per germline. The CDR3: CASSLGVQPQHF. The CDR3 DNA is TGTGCCAGCAGTTTAGGGGTTCAGCCCCAGCATTTT.

The chain joins TRBV11-2 to TRBJ1-2; D may be TRBD1 (6 bases). The CDR3 runs to 14 residues. Per the germline V gene, CDR1 is SGHAT and CDR2 is FQNNGV. Trimming pared 0 bases from V and 3 bases from J, leaving 8 bases between. The CDR3 DNA follows: TGTGCCAGCAGCTTAGAACAGGGCCACTATGGCTACACCTTC. Residues: CASSLEQGHYGYTF.

This chain joins TRBV7-2 and TRBJ2-7; 7 bases are a match to TRBD1. Germline CDR1 and CDR2: SGHTA and FQGNSA. Trimming at V came to 3 bases and at J to 0 bases, leaving 14 bases not matched to a gene. This CDR3 has 18 amino acids. The CDR3 sequence: CASSLGQLNGSSSYEQYF. CDR3 DNA sequence: TGTGCCAGCAGCTTGGGACAGCTAAACGGCTCAAGCTCCTACGAGCAGTACTTC.

With respect to this clone: In this CDR3 the conserved last residue, phenylalanine or tryptophan, is missing, so a read error is likely. The chain carries TRBV25-1 and TRBJ2-3, with 10 bases lining up with TRBD2. Trimming at V came to 4 bases and at J to 1 base, leaving 8 bases not matched to a gene. The CDR3 has 17 amino acids. Germline lookup yields CDR1 MGHDK and CDR2 SYGVNS. DNA for the CDR3: TGTGCCAGCAGTGCCTCTGTACTAGCGGGGCGCACAGATACGCAGTATCTT. Translation gives CASSASVLAGRTDTQYL.

For the CDR3, the DNA is TGTGCCAGCAGCTTGGAGGAGAGCTCCTACAATGAGCAGTTCTTC. Its translation: CASSLEESSYNEQFF. This chain uses TRBV5-8 with TRBJ2-1; D ambiguous. Trimming took 0 bases from V and 0 from J, leaving 7 bases between them. The CDR3 loop spans 15 amino acids. Germline CDR1 is SGHTS and CDR2 is YDEGEE.

This chain uses TRBV27 with TRBJ2-7, with 15 bases matching TRBD2. CDR3 length equals 18 residues. Germline lookup yields CDR1 MNHEY and CDR2 SMNVEV (reference sequence). The V segment lost 6 bases and the J segment 2 bases; nucleotides outside the gene matches: 11. CDR3 residues: CASRIPGLAGGGAYEQYF. The DNA of the CDR3 is TGTGCCAGCAGGATCCCGGGACTAGCGGGAGGAGGCGCCTACGAGCAGTACTTC.

The chain carries TRBV7-9 and TRBJ2-5; D is perhaps TRBD1 (5 bases). The CDR3 has 19 residues. Germline V gene sequence: CDR1 SEHNR, CDR2 FQNEAQ (reference sequence). Trimming took 2 bases from V and 0 from J, leaving 22 bases between them. CDR3 residues: CASSLLPGPYAVYQETQYF. The CDR3 coding sequence is TGTGCCAGCAGCTTATTGCCAGGGCCTTATGCGGTGTACCAAGAGACCCAGTACTTC.

V and J are TRBV29-1 and TRBJ1-2, with D possibly matching TRBD1 (5 bases). Germline CDR1 and CDR2: SQVTM and ANQGSEA. This CDR3 has 14 amino acids. Trimming took off 0 bases at V and 5 bases at J, with 13 bases between the two ends. The CDR3 loop is CSVEDRGRVYGYTF. CDR3 nucleotides: TGCAGCGTTGAAGATAGGGGCCGGGTTTATGGCTACACCTTC.

The count of this clone is one. The gene calls are TRBV27 and TRBJ2-6; D uncertain. V lost 4 bases to trimming and J lost 0 bases, with 4 bases between them. The CDR3 sequence is 14 residues long. CDR1 is MNHEY and CDR2 is SMNVEV in the germline V gene (reference sequence). CDR3 in amino acids: CASSSASGANVLTF. The DNA for the CDR3 is TGTGCCAGCAGTTCGGCCTCTGGGGCCAACGTCCTGACTTTC.

This sequence joins TRBV4-1 and TRBJ2-4; D is perhaps TRBD1 (7 bases). The germline V gene has CDR1 MGHRA and CDR2 YSYEKL. The CDR3 has 13 amino acids. With 5 bases removed from V and 4 bases from J, the gap between germline ends came to 9 bases. CDR3 in amino acids: CASSAGQKNIQYF. Here the CDR3 DNA reads TGCGCCAGCAGCGCGGGACAGAAAAACATTCAGTACTTC.

The V gene is TRBV4-2, the J gene TRBJ2-3; TRBD2 matches 10 bases. CDR3 length: 18 amino acids. V trimming: 4 bases; J trimming: 5 bases; junction bases outside the gene matches: 15. The V gene's germline CDR1 is LGHNA and CDR2 YNFKEQ. The CDR3 nucleotides are TGTGCCAGCAGCCGCAAGAAGGCTAGCGGGAGCTTCGGAGATACGCAGTATTTT. Encoded protein: CASSRKKASGSFGDTQYF.

The chain has TRBV13 and TRBJ2-2; 8 bases are a match to TRBD1. The germline gives CDR1 PRHDT, CDR2 FYEKMQ (reference sequence). Trimming took 3 bases from V and 4 from J; bases not matched to a gene: 7. This CDR3 is 16 amino acids long. The CDR3 sequence: CASSFPRGQGTGELFF. As DNA, the CDR3 is TGTGCCAGCAGCTTTCCCAGGGGGCAAGGCACCGGGGAGCTGTTTTTT.

The CDR3: CASKSLPGAGELFF. CDR3 bases: TGCGCCAGCAAATCACTCCCGGGGGCCGGGGAGCTGTTTTTT. The chain combines TRBV4-1 with TRBJ2-2; weak D call: TRBD2 (6 bases). V gave up 7 bases and J gave up 6 bases, with 15 bases separating them. The CDR3 spans 14 residues. Germline V CDR1 and CDR2: MGHRA, YSYEKL.

The chain joins TRBV7-9 to TRBJ2-7, with D possibly being TRBD2 (7 bases). The CDR3 covers 14 residues. Trimming left V 5 bases short and J 5 bases short, with 16 bases between. Looked up from germline, CDR1 is SEHNR and CDR2 is FQNEAQ (reference sequence). CDR3 bases: TGTGCCAGCAGCCCCCGCCCGGGGGGCCACGAGCAGTACTTC. Protein product: CASSPRPGGHEQYF.

The chain combines TRBV27 with TRBJ2-7; D unclear. The CDR3 consists of 13 residues. Germline values: CDR1 MNHEY, CDR2 SMNVEV (reference sequence). V was pared by 3 bases and J by 2 bases, with 8 bases between. In nucleotides, the CDR3 is TGTGCCAGCAGTTTCCGGAGCCCCTACGAGCAGTACTTC. It specifies CASSFRSPYEQYF.